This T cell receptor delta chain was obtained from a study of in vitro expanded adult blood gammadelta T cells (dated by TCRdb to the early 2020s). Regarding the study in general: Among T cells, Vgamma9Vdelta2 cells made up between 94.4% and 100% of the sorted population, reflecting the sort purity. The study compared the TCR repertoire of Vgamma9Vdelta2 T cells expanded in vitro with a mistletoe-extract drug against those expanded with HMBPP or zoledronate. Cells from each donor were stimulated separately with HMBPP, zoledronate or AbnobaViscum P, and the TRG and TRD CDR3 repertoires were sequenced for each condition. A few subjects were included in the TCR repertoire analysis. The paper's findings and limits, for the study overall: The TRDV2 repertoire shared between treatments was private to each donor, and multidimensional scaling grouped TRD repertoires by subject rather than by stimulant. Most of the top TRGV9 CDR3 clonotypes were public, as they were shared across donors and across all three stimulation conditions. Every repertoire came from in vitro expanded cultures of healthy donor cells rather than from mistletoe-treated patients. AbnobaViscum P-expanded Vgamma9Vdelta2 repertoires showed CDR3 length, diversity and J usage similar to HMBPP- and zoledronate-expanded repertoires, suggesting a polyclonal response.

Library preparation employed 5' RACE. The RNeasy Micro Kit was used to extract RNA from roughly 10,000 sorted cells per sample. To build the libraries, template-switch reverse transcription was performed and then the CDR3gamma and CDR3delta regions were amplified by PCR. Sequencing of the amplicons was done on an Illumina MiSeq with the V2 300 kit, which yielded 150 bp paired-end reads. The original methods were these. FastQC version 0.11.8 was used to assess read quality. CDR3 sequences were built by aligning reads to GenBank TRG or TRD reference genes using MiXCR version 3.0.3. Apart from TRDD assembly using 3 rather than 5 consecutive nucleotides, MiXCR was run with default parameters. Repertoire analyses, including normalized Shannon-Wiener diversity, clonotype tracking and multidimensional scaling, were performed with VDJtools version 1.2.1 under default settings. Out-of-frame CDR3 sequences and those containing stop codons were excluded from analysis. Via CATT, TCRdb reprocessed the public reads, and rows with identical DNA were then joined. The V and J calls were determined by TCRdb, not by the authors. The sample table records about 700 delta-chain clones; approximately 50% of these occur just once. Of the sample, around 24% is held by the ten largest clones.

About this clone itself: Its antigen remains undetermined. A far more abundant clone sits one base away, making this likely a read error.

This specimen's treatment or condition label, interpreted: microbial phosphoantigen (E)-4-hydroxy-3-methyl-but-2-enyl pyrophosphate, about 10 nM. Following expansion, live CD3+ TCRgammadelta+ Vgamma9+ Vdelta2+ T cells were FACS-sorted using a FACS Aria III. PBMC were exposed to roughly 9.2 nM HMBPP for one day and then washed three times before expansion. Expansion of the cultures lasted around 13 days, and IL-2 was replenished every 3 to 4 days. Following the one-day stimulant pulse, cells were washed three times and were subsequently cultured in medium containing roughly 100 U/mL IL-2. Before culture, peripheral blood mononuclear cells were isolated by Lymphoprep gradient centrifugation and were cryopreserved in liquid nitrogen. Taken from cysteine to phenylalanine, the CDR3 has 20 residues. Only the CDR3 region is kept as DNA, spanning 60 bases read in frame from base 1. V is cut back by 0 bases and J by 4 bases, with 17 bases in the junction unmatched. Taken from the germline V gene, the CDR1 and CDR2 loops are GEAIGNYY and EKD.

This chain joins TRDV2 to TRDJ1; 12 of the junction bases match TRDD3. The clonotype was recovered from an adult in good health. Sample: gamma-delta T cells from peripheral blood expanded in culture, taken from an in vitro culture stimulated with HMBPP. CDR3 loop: CACDTVWTATGGYRIDKLIF. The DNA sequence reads TGTGCCTGTGACACCGTGTGGACTGCAACTGGGGGATACCGAATCGATAAACTCATCTTT.